The next 22 T cell receptor beta chains were all read from a single sample in a study of blood T cell repertoires in COVID-19 (dated by TCRdb to between 2020 and 2021). Library preparation was by the immunoSEQ multiplex PCR assay. As stored in TCRdb, this immuneACCESS dataset retains in-frame rearrangements with V and J assigned. A fraction of the clones does not appear; measured against another copy, unresolved V genes explain less than half of the discrepancy, and the remainder lacks a known reason. This sample lists over 55,000 clones; 82% were detected once. 22% of the sample lies in the top ten. The sample taken for sequencing was peripheral blood. The source is a woman aged 55-70 years with acute or convalescent COVID-19.

This clone was counted only a few times. This may stem from a read error, because a much larger clone lies one nucleotide away. The same CDR3 arises from other DNA sequences in this sample as well. The chain links TRBV19 to TRBJ2-1, with TRBD1 matching 9 bases. Trimming at V came to 4 bases and at J to 4 bases, leaving 5 bases not matched to a gene. The CDR3 has 15 amino acids. CDR1 and CDR2 (germline): LNHDA, SQIVND (reference sequence). The CDR3 is CASSTGTGTYNEQFF. DNA for the CDR3: TGTGCCAGTAGTACCGGGACAGGGACTTACAATGAGCAGTTCTTC.

This chain joins TRBV7-6 and TRBJ2-5; the match to TRBD1 covers 7 bases. V lost 5 bases and J lost 3; bases outside the gene matches: 3. There are 13 residues in the CDR3. Germline V gives CDR1 SGHVS, CDR2 FNYEAQ. The CDR3 DNA reads TGTGCCAGCAGCCTCGGGACAGAAGAGACCCAGTACTTC. Translated, it gives CASSLGTEETQYF.

This chain uses TRBV2 with TRBJ1-6; 9 nucleotides line up with TRBD1. Germline assignment: CDR1 SNHLY and CDR2 FYNNEI. The CDR3 consists of 15 residues. The junction had 6 bases not matched to a gene; V was cut back by 5 bases and J by 7 bases. The CDR3 sequence is CASSSRTGANSPLHF. CDR3 DNA sequence: TGTGCCAGCAGTTCACGGACAGGGGCCAATTCACCCCTCCACTTT.

V gene TRBV11-3 combines with J gene TRBJ2-1; 7 nucleotides match TRBD1. With V trimmed by 5 bases and J by 0 bases, 13 bases remained unmatched. Germline V CDR1 and CDR2: SGHNT, YENEEA. This CDR3 has 18 residues. The CDR3 DNA follows: TGTGCCAGCAGCGTCAATCGCCCGGGACAGAGCTCCTACAATGAGCAGTTCTTC. Protein: CASSVNRPGQSSYNEQFF.

The V gene is TRBV6-5, the J gene TRBJ1-6; 7 bases agree with TRBD1. Germline V gives CDR1 MNHEY, CDR2 SVGAGI. The CDR3 consists of 13 residues. The trim removed 7 bases at V and 10 bases at J, leaving 7 bases unmatched. CDR3 region: CASNDRESSPLHF. CDR3 nucleotides: TGTGCCAGCAACGACAGGGAAAGCTCACCCCTCCACTTT.

This sequence joins TRBV7-2 and TRBJ1-2, with a possible D match to TRBD1 (6 bases). Germline V gene data show CDR1 as SGHTA and CDR2 as FQGNSA. The CDR3 runs to 14 residues. Trimming stripped 2 bases from V and 7 bases from J, with 14 bases between. Written as DNA, the CDR3 is TGTGCCAGCAGCTTATACCAGGGGTTTGTTGGCTACACCTTC. It translates to CASSLYQGFVGYTF.

This chain links TRBV6-5 with TRBJ1-6, with D possibly TRBD1 on 5 matching bases. Trimming took 0 bases from V and 10 from J, leaving 13 bases between them. The CDR3 consists of 15 residues. Germline V lookup: CDR1 MNHEY, CDR2 SVGAGI. CDR3 region: CASSYSSQGESPLHF. CDR3 nucleotides: TGTGCCAGCAGTTACTCGAGTCAGGGCGAATCACCCCTCCACTTT.

The chain recombines TRBV7-9 with TRBJ1-3, with 7 bases fitting TRBD1. Germline CDR1 is SEHNR and CDR2 is FQNEAQ (reference sequence). The CDR3 covers 16 residues. Losses at the gene ends were 3 bases for V and 0 bases for J; bases not matched to a gene: 5. CDR3 nucleotide sequence: TGTGCCAGCAGCTTGACAGGGCCCTCCTCTGGAAACACCATATATTTT. This translates into CASSLTGPSSGNTIYF.

V and J are TRBV10-3 and TRBJ1-2, with unresolved D. The CDR3 has 13 residues. The V end was cut by 4 bases, the J end by 5 bases, with 11 bases between. Germline V gene lookup returns CDR1 ENHRY and CDR2 SYGVKD. CDR3 DNA: TGTGCCATCAGTGGTAATAACGGGTATGGCTACACCTTC. This translates into CAISGNNGYGYTF.

The chain combines TRBV7-2 with TRBJ2-2, with 7 bases fitting TRBD1. V lost 5 bases and J lost 6; bases outside the gene matches: 6. The CDR3 contains 14 residues. CDR1 and CDR2 from the germline V gene are SGHTA and FQGNSA. The CDR3 sequence is CASSRLQGAGELFF. DNA for the CDR3: TGTGCCAGCAGCCGTCTCCAGGGGGCCGGGGAGCTGTTTTTT.

The V and J genes are TRBV14 and TRBJ1-2; D is unresolved. CDR1 and CDR2 from the germline V gene are SGHDN and FVKESK. V was shortened by 1 base and J by 2 bases, with 8 bases between the two germline ends. The CDR3 has 14 residues. The CDR3 nucleotides read TGTGCCAGCAGCCAAGTTGCGGCAAACTATGGCTACACCTTC. It codes for CASSQVAANYGYTF.

This rearrangement joins TRBV5-1 to TRBJ2-1, with D possibly TRBD1 on 5 matching bases. The germline gives CDR1 SGHRS, CDR2 YFSETQ. The CDR3 loop spans 13 amino acids. The V gene lost 4 bases and the J gene lost 7 bases, with 12 bases spanning the gap. CDR3 coding DNA: TGCGCCAGCAGCGGAATCCAGGGAAATGAGCAGTTCTTC. Protein: CASSGIQGNEQFF.

This chain joins TRBV29-1 and TRBJ2-1; 9 bases fit TRBD1. The junction had 11 bases not matched to a gene; V was cut back by 4 bases and J by 7 bases. CDR1 SQVTM and CDR2 ANQGSEA come from the germline V gene. The CDR3 extends over 15 amino acids. CDR3: CSVVNPGQGRNEQFF. The CDR3 DNA reads as TGCAGCGTTGTAAATCCGGGACAGGGTAGGAATGAGCAGTTCTTC.

This clone has just one count. CDR3 DNA: TGCAGTGCTAGTGGGGGGCCCTACAATGAGCAGTTCTTC. This sequence encodes CSASGGPYNEQFF. The V call is TRBV20-1, the J call TRBJ2-1, with D perhaps being TRBD1 or TRBD2 (6 bases each). V was clipped by 3 bases and J by 2 bases, with 8 bases between them. Germline V lookup: CDR1 DFQATT, CDR2 SNEGSKA (reference sequence). This CDR3 contains 13 residues.

CDR3 coding DNA: TGTGCCAGCAGGTTACAGGGCGGAAACACCATATATTTT. It translates to CASRLQGGNTIYF. V and J are TRBV5-6 and TRBJ1-3, with D maybe TRBD1 (6 bases). V lost 5 bases to trimming and J lost 4 bases, with 10 bases between them. The CDR3 sequence is 13 residues long. Looked up from germline, CDR1 is SGHDT and CDR2 is YYEEEE.

This clone showed up just a few times. The gene calls are TRBV5-1 and TRBJ2-7; 10 nucleotides match TRBD1. The CDR3 is made up of 15 amino acids. Trimming took 4 bases from V and 7 from J; bases not matched to a gene: 11. Germline V lookup: CDR1 SGHRS, CDR2 YFSETQ. The CDR3 bases are TGCGCCAGCAGCACGTCCGGGACAGGGGCAGGAGAGCAGTACTTC. Translated: CASSTSGTGAGEQYF.

This clone appeared a single time. The chain is built from TRBV11-2 and TRBJ1-4; D is ambiguous. CDR1 SGHAT and CDR2 FQNNGV come from the germline V gene. Trimming removed 1 base at V and 12 bases at J, with 12 bases between. This CDR3 region has 13 residues. The CDR3: CASSLGPQAELFF. The CDR3 DNA sequence: TGTGCCAGCAGCTTAGGCCCACAAGCGGAACTGTTTTTT. Based on the CDR3 plus reference TRBV11-2 and TRBJ1-4, the full variable domain is EAGVAQSPRYKIIEKRQSVAFWCNPISGHATLYWYQQILGQGPKLLIQFQNNGVVDDSQLPKDRFSAERLKGVDSTLKIQPAKLEDSAVYLCASSLGPQAELFFGSGTQLSVL.

The V call is TRBV28, the J call TRBJ1-1; D is uncertain. V dropped 6 bases and J dropped 1 base, with 12 bases sitting between them. CDR1 and CDR2 (germline): MDHEN, SYDVKM. The CDR3 runs to 14 residues. CDR3 loop: CASRPGGKNTEAFF. The CDR3 coding sequence is TGTGCCAGCAGGCCCGGAGGGAAGAACACTGAAGCTTTCTTT.

The V and J genes are TRBV2 and TRBJ2-2; 7 bases are shared with TRBD1. After removal of 8 bases from V and 0 bases from J, the junction contained 3 bases not matched to a gene. This CDR3 has 14 amino acids. The germline V gene encodes CDR1 SNHLY and CDR2 FYNNEI. In DNA form, the CDR3 reads TGTGCCAGCGGGGACAGCGCGAACACCGGGGAGCTGTTTTTT. Translating it yields CASGDSANTGELFF. Combining the CDR3 with reference TRBV2 and TRBJ2-2 gives the whole variable domain EPEVTQTPSHQVTQMGQEVILRCVPISNHLYFYWYRQILGQKVEFLVSFYNNEISEKSEIFDDQFSVERPDGSNFTLKIRSTKLEDSAMYFCASGDSANTGELFFGEGSRLTVL.

The chain employs TRBV6-2 or TRBV6-3 and TRBJ1-1; D is perhaps TRBD1 (6 bases). Germline loops: CDR1 MNHEY, CDR2 SVGEGT. With 0 bases removed from V and 11 bases from J, the gap between germline ends came to 13 bases. The CDR3 has 13 residues. The CDR3 DNA reads as TGTGCCAGCAGTTACTCGACCCAAAGGGGGGCTTTCTTT. Its protein product is CASSYSTQRGAFF.

This chain joins TRBV24-1 and TRBJ1-5, with 10 bases identical to TRBD1. V shed 0 bases and J 9 bases; nucleotides not matched to a gene: 16. The germline CDR1 and CDR2 sequences are KGHDR and SFDVKD. The CDR3 has 19 residues. The CDR3 region is CATSDLQWDRGGSHRPQHF. CDR3 DNA sequence: TGTGCCACCAGTGATTTGCAGTGGGACAGGGGTGGGAGTCATAGGCCCCAGCATTTT.

The count of this clone is one. The chain joins TRBV5-6 to TRBJ1-1; TRBD1 agrees at 7 bases. V lost 3 bases, J lost 1 base, and 9 bases stayed unmatched. Per the germline V gene, CDR1 is SGHDT and CDR2 is YYEEEE. This CDR3 spans 16 amino acids. The CDR3 reads CASSSYLTGRNTEAFF. CDR3 nucleotide sequence: TGTGCCAGCAGCTCGTACTTGACAGGGAGGAACACTGAAGCTTTCTTT.